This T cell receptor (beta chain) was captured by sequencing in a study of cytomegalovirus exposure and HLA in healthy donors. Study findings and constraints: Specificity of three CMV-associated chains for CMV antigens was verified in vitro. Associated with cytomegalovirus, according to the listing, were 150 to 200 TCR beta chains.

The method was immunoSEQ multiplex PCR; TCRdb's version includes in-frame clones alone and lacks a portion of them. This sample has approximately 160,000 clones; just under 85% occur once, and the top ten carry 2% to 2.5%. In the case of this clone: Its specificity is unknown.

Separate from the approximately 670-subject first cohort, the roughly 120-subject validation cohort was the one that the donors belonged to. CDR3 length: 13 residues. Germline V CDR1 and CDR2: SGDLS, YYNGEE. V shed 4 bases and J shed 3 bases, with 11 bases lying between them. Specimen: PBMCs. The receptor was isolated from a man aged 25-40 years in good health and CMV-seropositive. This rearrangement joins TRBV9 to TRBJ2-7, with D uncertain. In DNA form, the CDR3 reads TGTGCCAGCAGCCTCAACCCGAGCTACGAGCAGTACTTC. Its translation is CASSLNPSYEQYF.